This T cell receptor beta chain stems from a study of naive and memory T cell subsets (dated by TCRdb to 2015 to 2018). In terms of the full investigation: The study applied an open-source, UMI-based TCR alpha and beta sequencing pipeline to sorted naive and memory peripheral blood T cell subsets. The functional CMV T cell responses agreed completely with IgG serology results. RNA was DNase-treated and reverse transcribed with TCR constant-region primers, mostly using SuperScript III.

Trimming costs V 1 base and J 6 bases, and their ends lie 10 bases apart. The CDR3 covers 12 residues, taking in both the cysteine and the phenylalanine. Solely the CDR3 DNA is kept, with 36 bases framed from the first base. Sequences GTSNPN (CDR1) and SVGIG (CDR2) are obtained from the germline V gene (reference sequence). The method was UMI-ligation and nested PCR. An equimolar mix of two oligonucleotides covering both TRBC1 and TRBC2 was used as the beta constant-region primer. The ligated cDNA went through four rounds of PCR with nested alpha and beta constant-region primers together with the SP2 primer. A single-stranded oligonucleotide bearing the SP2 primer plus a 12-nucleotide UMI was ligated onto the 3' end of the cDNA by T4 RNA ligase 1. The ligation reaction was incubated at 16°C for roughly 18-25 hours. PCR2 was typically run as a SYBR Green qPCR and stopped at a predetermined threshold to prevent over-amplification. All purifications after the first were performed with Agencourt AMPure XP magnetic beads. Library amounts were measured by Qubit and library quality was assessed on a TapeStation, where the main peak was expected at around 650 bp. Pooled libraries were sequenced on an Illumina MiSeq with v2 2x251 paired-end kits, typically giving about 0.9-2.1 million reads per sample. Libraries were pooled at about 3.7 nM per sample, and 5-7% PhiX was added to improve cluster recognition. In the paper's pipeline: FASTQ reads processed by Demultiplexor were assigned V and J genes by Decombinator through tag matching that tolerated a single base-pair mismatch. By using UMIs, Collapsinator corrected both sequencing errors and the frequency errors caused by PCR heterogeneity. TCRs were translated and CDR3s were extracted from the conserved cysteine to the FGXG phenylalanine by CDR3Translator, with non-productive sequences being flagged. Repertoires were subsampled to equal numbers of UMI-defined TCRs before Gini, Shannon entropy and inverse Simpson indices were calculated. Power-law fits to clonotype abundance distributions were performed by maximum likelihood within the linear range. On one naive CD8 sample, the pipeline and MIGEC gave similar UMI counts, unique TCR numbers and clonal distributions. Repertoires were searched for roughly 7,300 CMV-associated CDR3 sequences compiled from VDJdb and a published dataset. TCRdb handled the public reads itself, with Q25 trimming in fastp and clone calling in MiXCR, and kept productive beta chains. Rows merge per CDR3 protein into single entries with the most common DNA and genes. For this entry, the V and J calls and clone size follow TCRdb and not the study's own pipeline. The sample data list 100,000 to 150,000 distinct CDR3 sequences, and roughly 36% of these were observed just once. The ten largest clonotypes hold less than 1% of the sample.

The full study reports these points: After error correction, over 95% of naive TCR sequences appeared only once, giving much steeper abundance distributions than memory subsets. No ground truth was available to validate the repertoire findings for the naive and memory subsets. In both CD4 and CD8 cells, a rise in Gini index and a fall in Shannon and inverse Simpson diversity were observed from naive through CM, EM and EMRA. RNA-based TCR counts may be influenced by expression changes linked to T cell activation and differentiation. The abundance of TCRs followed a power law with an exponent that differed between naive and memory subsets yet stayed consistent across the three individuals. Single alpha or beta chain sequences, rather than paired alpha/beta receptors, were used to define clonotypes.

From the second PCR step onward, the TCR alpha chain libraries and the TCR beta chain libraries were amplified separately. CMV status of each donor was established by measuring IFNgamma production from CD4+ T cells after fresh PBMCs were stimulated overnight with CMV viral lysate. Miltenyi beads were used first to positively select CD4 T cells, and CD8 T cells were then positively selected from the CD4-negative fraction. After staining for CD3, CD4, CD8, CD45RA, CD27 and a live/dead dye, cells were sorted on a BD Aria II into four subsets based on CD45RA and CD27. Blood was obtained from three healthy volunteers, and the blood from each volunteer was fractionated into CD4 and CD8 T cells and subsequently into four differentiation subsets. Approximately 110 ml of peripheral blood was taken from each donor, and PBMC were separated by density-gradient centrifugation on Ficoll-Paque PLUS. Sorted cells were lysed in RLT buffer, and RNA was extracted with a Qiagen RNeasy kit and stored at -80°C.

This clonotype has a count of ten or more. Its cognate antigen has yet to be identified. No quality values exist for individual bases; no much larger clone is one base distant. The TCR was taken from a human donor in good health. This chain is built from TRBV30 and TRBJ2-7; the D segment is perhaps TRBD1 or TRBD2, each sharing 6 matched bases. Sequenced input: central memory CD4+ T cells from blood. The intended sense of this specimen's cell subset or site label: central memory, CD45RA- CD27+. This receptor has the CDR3 CAWSEQGGEQYF. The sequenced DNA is TGTGCCTGGAGTGAACAGGGAGGCGAGCAGTACTTC.